The clone carrying this TCR beta chain was observed a few times. The library put unique molecular identifiers onto individual cDNA molecules. From the RACE reads, TCRdb called clonotypes with MiXCR, one entry per CDR3 protein. The sample lists some 59,000 distinct CDR3 sequences, about 10% occurring once. The data belong to a study of human T cells and chemical hapten exposure. The trim removed 0 bases at V and 7 bases at J, leaving 9 bases unmatched. This CDR3 is 17 amino acids long. Germline CDR1 and CDR2: SGDLS and YYNGEE. Time point denoted: pre-sensitization, week 0. Indicated treatment: therapeutic diphenylcyclopropenone sensitization with weekly scalp DPC. Drawing of blood took place ahead of applying each patch test.

The rearrangement links TRBV9 to TRBJ2-1, with 11 bases that match TRBD2. This clonotype was obtained from a woman between 35 and 50 years old with alopecia areata. Some clones in this sample may be carry-over from other donors' samples. Specimen: whole blood, collected in connection with sensitization to the hapten diphenylcyclopropenone (DPC). The CDR3 nucleotides read TGTGCCAGCAGCGTAGATCCGACTAGCGGGGTGTCAAATGAGCAGTTCTTC. Translation gives CASSVDPTSGVSNEQFF.